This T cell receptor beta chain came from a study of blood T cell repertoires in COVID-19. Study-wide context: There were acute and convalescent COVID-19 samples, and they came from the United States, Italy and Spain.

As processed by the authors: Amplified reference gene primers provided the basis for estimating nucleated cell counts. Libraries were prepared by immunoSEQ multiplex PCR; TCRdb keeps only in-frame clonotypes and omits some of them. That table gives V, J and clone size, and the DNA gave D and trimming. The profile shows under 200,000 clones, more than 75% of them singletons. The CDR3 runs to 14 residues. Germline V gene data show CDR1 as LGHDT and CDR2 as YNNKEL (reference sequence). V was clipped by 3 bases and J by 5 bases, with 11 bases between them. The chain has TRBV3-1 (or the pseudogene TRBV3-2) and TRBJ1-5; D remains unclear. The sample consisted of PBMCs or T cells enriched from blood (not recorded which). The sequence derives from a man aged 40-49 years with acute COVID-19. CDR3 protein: CASSHLGNDQPQHF. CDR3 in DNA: TGTGCCAGCAGCCACCTGGGCAACGATCAGCCCCAGCATTTT.